This entry lists 30 T cell receptor beta chains sequenced from one sample in a study of cytomegalovirus exposure and HLA in healthy donors. PCR involved 60 Vbeta and 13 Jbeta primers. Data came from immunoSEQ multiplex PCR; TCRdb stores just in-frame clones and leaves some out. The table includes 180,000 or so clones, around 88% detected once. The source material was PBMCs. These receptors were obtained from a woman younger than 45 in good health and CMV-seronegative.

The chain uses TRBV27 and TRBJ1-2; TRBD1 agrees at 8 bases. The V gene's germline CDR1 is MNHEY and CDR2 SMNVEV (reference sequence). The CDR3 length is 12 residues. Trimming at V came to 6 bases and at J to 6 bases, leaving 3 bases not matched to a gene. Here the CDR3 reads CASSRDRHGYTF. Written as DNA, the CDR3 is TGTGCCAGCAGCCGGGACAGGCATGGCTACACCTTC.

The chain joins TRBV18 to TRBJ2-1; D remains unclear. The CDR3 runs 13 residues. The germline V gene encodes CDR1 KGHSH and CDR2 LQKENI. V lost 3 bases and J 0 bases, leaving 3 bases between the germline ends. The CDR3 nucleotides read TGTGCCAGCTCACCTAGCTCCTACAATGAGCAGTTCTTC. The encoded protein is CASSPSSYNEQFF.

The rearrangement joins TRBV11-3 to TRBJ1-3, with D hard to call. CDR1 and CDR2 (germline): SGHNT, YENEEA. The ends were cut back, 1 base at V and 1 base at J, with 5 bases in the middle. There are 14 residues in the CDR3. Here the CDR3 DNA reads TGTGCCAGCAGCTTAGGCGGGTCTGGAAACACCATATATTTT. Amino acid sequence: CASSLGGSGNTIYF.

The chain uses TRBV27 and TRBJ2-1; D may be TRBD1 (6 bases). Germline V gene sequence: CDR1 MNHEY, CDR2 SMNVEV (reference sequence). The CDR3 extends over 15 amino acids. Deletions cut 5 bases from V and 3 bases from J, with 14 bases between. The CDR3 nucleotides read TGTGCCAGCAGTCCATCGGACAGATACTACAATGAGCAGTTCTTC. This sequence encodes CASSPSDRYYNEQFF.

The CDR3 loop is CASSLAGANEQFF. CDR3 DNA sequence: TGTGCCAGCAGTTTAGCGGGCGCCAATGAGCAGTTCTTC. The chain carries TRBV27 and TRBJ2-1; TRBD2 is a possible D gene (5 bases). CDR1 and CDR2 from the germline V gene are MNHEY and SMNVEV (reference sequence). This CDR3 is built from 13 residues. The V end lost 2 bases, the J end lost 6 bases, and 8 bases lay between the germline ends.

The chain recombines TRBV7-9 with TRBJ2-5; D is possibly TRBD2 (5 bases). From germline, CDR1 is SEHNR and CDR2 FQNEAQ (reference sequence). The CDR3 length is 14 residues. V was clipped by 3 bases and J by 0 bases, with 8 bases between them. The CDR3 loop reads CASSFSGNQETQYF. Written as DNA, the CDR3 is TGTGCCAGCAGCTTTTCGGGGAACCAAGAGACCCAGTACTTC.

V is TRBV7-9 and J is TRBJ2-1, with TRBD2 matching over 12 bases. J gave up 2 bases and V 6 bases, and 2 bases lay outside the gene matches. Per the germline V gene, CDR1 is SEHNR and CDR2 is FQNEAQ (reference sequence). There are 15 residues in the CDR3. In DNA, the CDR3 is TGTGCCAGCAGTCCTAGCGGGGGGGCCTACAATGAGCAGTTCTTC. Protein: CASSPSGGAYNEQFF.

This clone was detected only a few times. The chain employs TRBV5-1 and TRBJ2-3; D is perhaps TRBD2 (6 bases). The CDR3 is 15 residues long. Germline-derived CDR1 and CDR2 are SGHRS and YFSETQ. Between the trimmed V and J ends, which lost 2 bases and 0 bases, there was a span of 10 bases. CDR3: CASSFGGISTDTQYF. Here the CDR3 DNA reads TGCGCCAGCAGCTTCGGCGGGATCAGCACAGATACGCAGTATTTT. Complete variable domain (other parts from reference TRBV5-1 and TRBJ2-3): KAGVTQTPRYLIKTRGQQVTLSCSPISGHRSVSWYQQTPGQGLQFLFEYFSETQRNKGNFPGRFSGRQFSNSRSEMNVSTLELGDSALYLCASSFGGISTDTQYFGPGTRLTVL.

This clone appeared a single time. This sequence joins TRBV10-3 and TRBJ2-5, with D maybe TRBD2 (5 bases). The DNA end is a closer match to TRBJ2-7, so the J assignment may be wrong. CDR1 is ENHRY, CDR2 SYGVKD, per germline. CDR3 length: 14 residues. The CDR3: CAISEGGWGYEQYF. The CDR3 nucleotides read TGTGCCATCAGTGAGGGAGGTTGGGGATACGAGCAGTACTTC.

This clone was detected only a few times. This rearrangement joins TRBV6-4 to TRBJ2-3; D possibly corresponds to TRBD1 (6 bases). V lost 5 bases and J 2 bases, leaving 14 bases between the germline ends. The CDR3 runs to 15 residues. The germline V gene encodes CDR1 MRHNA and CDR2 SNTAGT. For the CDR3, the DNA is TGTGCCAGCAGTATGACAGGTCTGCCCACAGATACGCAGTATTTT. Residues: CASSMTGLPTDTQYF.

The gene calls are TRBV9 and TRBJ2-3, with 8 bases aligning to TRBD2. The germline V gene encodes CDR1 SGDLS and CDR2 YYNGEE. The CDR3 length is 14 residues. Trimming cost V 4 bases and J 6 bases; bases outside gene matches: 7. CDR3 nucleotide sequence: TGTGCCAGCAGCCGGGAGGGTACAGAGGATACGCAGTATTTT. Translated: CASSREGTEDTQYF.

The rearrangement uses TRBV29-1 and TRBJ2-1; TRBD2 is a possible D gene (6 bases). The CDR3 extends over 13 amino acids. With 4 bases removed from V and 7 bases from J, the gap between germline ends came to 14 bases. Germline CDR1 is SQVTM and CDR2 is ANQGSEA. The CDR3 sequence: CSVGSSSANEQFF. In DNA, the CDR3 is TGCAGCGTTGGTTCGTCTAGCGCGAATGAGCAGTTCTTC.

This rearrangement joins TRBV7-8 to TRBJ2-7, with 9 bases identical to TRBD2. The V gene's germline CDR1 is SGHVS and CDR2 FQNEAQ. The CDR3 sequence is 18 residues long. The V and J ends lost 2 bases and 3 bases, in that order; junction bases with no gene match: 14. The CDR3, as DNA: TGTGCCAGCAGCTTAAACGTTCAGAATCTAGCGGGATTCTACGAGCAGTACTTC. This gives the protein CASSLNVQNLAGFYEQYF. The full variable domain, its missing parts supplied by reference TRBV7-8 and TRBJ2-7, is GAGVSQSPRYKVAKRGQDVALRCDPISGHVSLFWYQQALGQGPEFLTYFQNEAQLDKSGLPSDRFFAERPEGSVSTLKIQRTQQEDSAVYLCASSLNVQNLAGFYEQYFGPGTRLTVT.

The V call is TRBV11-2, the J call TRBJ1-1, with no clear D. CDR1 is SGHAT and CDR2 is FQNNGV in the germline V gene. V lost 0 bases, J lost 3 bases, and 5 bases lay in between. This CDR3 has 13 amino acids. CDR3: CASSLEADTEAFF. CDR3 DNA sequence: TGTGCCAGCAGCTTAGAGGCGGACACTGAAGCTTTCTTT.

This clone showed up just once. The rearrangement joins TRBV28 to TRBJ1-2; a possible D gene is TRBD1 (6 bases). Per germline, CDR1 MDHEN and CDR2 SYDVKM. The CDR3 length is 16 residues. Trimming shortened V by 2 bases and J by 3 bases, and 16 bases separated the two germline ends. CDR3 in amino acids: CASSLGSGALDYGYTF. CDR3 bases: TGTGCCAGCAGTTTAGGTTCAGGGGCACTAGACTATGGCTACACCTTC.

This clone was recorded only once. The rearrangement links TRBV19 to TRBJ1-1; D is perhaps TRBD1 (5 bases). V lost 6 bases and J 0 bases, leaving 14 bases between the germline ends. CDR3 length: 15 amino acids. Germline V gene sequence: CDR1 LNHDA, CDR2 SQIVND (reference sequence). The CDR3 is CASSPDSGVNTEAFF. CDR3 DNA sequence: TGTGCCAGTAGCCCCGACAGTGGTGTGAACACTGAAGCTTTCTTT.

Concerning this clone: The same CDR3 is also encoded by other DNA sequences in this sample. The gene calls are TRBV5-1 and TRBJ2-5; the D gene is possibly TRBD2 (6 bases). Germline V gene lookup returns CDR1 SGHRS and CDR2 YFSETQ. The CDR3 is made up of 13 amino acids. The V gene lost 0 bases and the J gene lost 5 bases, with 8 bases spanning the gap. The CDR3 DNA follows: TGCGCCAGCAGCTTGGGACTAGGGGAGACCCAGTACTTC. Protein: CASSLGLGETQYF.

V gene TRBV21-1 combines with J gene TRBJ2-2; TRBD2, as called in the table, went unchecked against the DNA. TRBV21-1 is an annotated pseudogene. The CDR3 extends over 15 amino acids. CDR3 nucleotides: TGTGCCAGCAGCAAAGGGTGCGGAAACACCGGGGAGCTGTTTTTT. This gives the protein CASSKGCGNTGELFF.

The rearrangement links TRBV2 to TRBJ2-5, with 13 bases fitting TRBD2. Germline V gene sequence: CDR1 SNHLY, CDR2 FYNNEI. The CDR3 length is 13 residues. V was pared by 11 bases and J by 3 bases, with 3 bases of the junction left unmatched. As DNA, the CDR3 is TGTGCCTTCGGACTAGCGGGAGAAGAGACCCAGTACTTC. Its translation: CAFGLAGEETQYF.

V usage is TRBV5-1 and J usage is TRBJ2-5; the D gene is possibly TRBD2 (5 bases). The V end was cut by 0 bases, the J end by 5 bases, with 11 bases between. The CDR3 contains 14 residues. Germline assignment: CDR1 SGHRS and CDR2 YFSETQ. CDR3 nucleotides: TGCGCCAGCAGCTTGGGGTCGAGGAGGGAGACCCAGTACTTC. This translates into CASSLGSRRETQYF.

The CDR3 here is CASSLVLAGGLTDTQYF. In DNA, the CDR3 is TGCGCCAGCAGCTTGGTATTAGCGGGGGGTCTCACAGATACGCAGTATTTT. The chain is built from TRBV5-1 and TRBJ2-3; 10 positions agree with TRBD2. The J segment lost 2 bases and the V segment lost 0 bases, leaving 6 bases of the junction unmatched. CDR1 and CDR2 from the germline V gene are SGHRS and YFSETQ. The CDR3 length is 17 residues.

This chain links TRBV7-9 with TRBJ2-3; TRBD2 agrees at 11 bases. V shed 7 bases, J shed 3 bases, and the junction held 3 bases outside the gene matches. Germline CDR1 SEHNR, CDR2 FQNEAQ (reference sequence). This CDR3 is 14 amino acids long. The CDR3: CASNIAGGTDTQYF. DNA for the CDR3: TGTGCCAGCAACATAGCGGGAGGGACAGATACGCAGTATTTT.

This clone showed up just once. This sequence joins TRBV27 and TRBJ2-1; the match to TRBD2 covers 8 bases. The V gene's germline CDR1 is MNHEY and CDR2 SMNVEV (reference sequence). The trim removed 3 bases at V and 6 bases at J, leaving 7 bases unmatched. The CDR3 has 15 amino acids. Here the CDR3 DNA reads TGTGCCAGCAGTTTTAGCGGGAAGGTCCCCAATGAGCAGTTCTTC. Amino acids: CASSFSGKVPNEQFF.

The gene calls are TRBV27 and TRBJ2-7, with TRBD1 matching 11 bases. CDR3 size: 16 residues. V was clipped by 1 base and J by 6 bases; unmatched bases: 8. CDR1 is MNHEY and CDR2 is SMNVEV in the germline V gene (reference sequence). The CDR3 nucleotides read TGTGCCAGCAGTTTATACCGGGGACAGGGGGTTGTCGAGCAGTACTTC. This gives the protein CASSLYRGQGVVEQYF.

The rearrangement joins TRBV4-1 to TRBJ2-3; TRBD2 matches 7 bases. Germline V gene data show CDR1 as MGHRA and CDR2 as YSYEKL. Trimming took 4 bases from V and 1 from J; bases not matched to a gene: 8. The CDR3 runs to 16 residues. CDR3 nucleotides: TGCGCCAGCAGCCTCATCTTGGCGGGAGGCACAGATACGCAGTATTTT. It is translated as CASSLILAGGTDTQYF.

The chain recombines TRBV2 with TRBJ2-7; 7 bases are a match to TRBD1. J lost 2 bases, V lost 6 bases, and 4 bases had no gene match. This CDR3 is built from 13 residues. CDR1 SNHLY and CDR2 FYNNEI come from the germline V gene. The CDR3 is CASRYGTAYEQYF. The DNA for the CDR3 is TGTGCCAGCAGATATGGGACAGCCTACGAGCAGTACTTC.

The chain recombines TRBV29-1 with TRBJ2-1; D is perhaps TRBD2 (6 bases). The germline CDR1 and CDR2 sequences are SQVTM and ANQGSEA. This CDR3 contains 14 residues. V lost 6 bases to trimming and J lost 6 bases, with 18 bases between them. The CDR3 nucleotides are TGCAGCGTCGATCGGCGGGACGCGGGCAATGAGCAGTTCTTC. Encoded protein: CSVDRRDAGNEQFF.

This chain uses TRBV7-6 with TRBJ2-5, with D possibly being TRBD1 (5 bases). V lost 0 bases to trimming and J lost 4 bases, with 6 bases between them. Germline V gene lookup returns CDR1 SGHVS and CDR2 FNYEAQ. The CDR3 length is 13 residues. This chain's CDR3 is CASSLAQGETQYF. The CDR3 bases are TGTGCCAGCAGCTTAGCGCAGGGAGAGACCCAGTACTTC.

The CDR3 DNA reads as TGTGCCAGCAGCCTCTCGGGGGAATTGTCCTACAATGAGCAGTTCTTC. It is translated as CASSLSGELSYNEQFF. J is TRBJ2-1 and V is TRBV6-6; possible D gene TRBD2, 6 bases. This CDR3 spans 16 amino acids. Trimming shortened V by 6 bases and J by 1 base, and 16 bases separated the two germline ends. Germline V gene data show CDR1 as MNHNY and CDR2 as SVGAGI (reference sequence).

The V gene is TRBV21-1, the J gene TRBJ1-5; no check of the table's D call, TRBD1, against the DNA was made. TRBV21-1 is classified as a pseudogene. There are 20 residues in the CDR3. CDR3 residues: CASSKALWGQAVKREQPQHF. The CDR3 nucleotides are TGTGCCAGCAGCAAAGCGCTTTGGGGACAGGCGGTAAAAAGGGAGCAGCCCCAGCATTTT.